One sample yielded the 20 T cell receptor beta chains listed below, sequenced in a study of blood T cell repertoires in COVID-19. Here immunoSEQ multiplex PCR was the method, and the copy in TCRdb shows in-frame clones only, minus some. The table includes under 300,000 clones, 88% detected once. Material for sequencing was peripheral blood. The receptors here all came from a middle-aged woman who had recovered from COVID-19.

This chain uses TRBV24-1 with TRBJ1-2, with 7 bases fitting TRBD1. This CDR3 has 11 residues. Germline lookup yields CDR1 KGHDR and CDR2 SFDVKD. V lost 7 bases to trimming and J lost 7 bases; unmatched junction nucleotides: 2. The DNA of the CDR3 is TGTGCCACCAGGGACAGGTTTGGCTACACCTTC. It translates to CATRDRFGYTF.

This chain joins TRBV19 and TRBJ2-3, with TRBD1 identical over 7 bases. V shed 7 bases and J 7 bases; nucleotides not matched to a gene: 8. In germline, CDR1 is LNHDA, CDR2 SQIVND (reference sequence). The CDR3 extends over 13 amino acids. CDR3 in amino acids: CASTPGGAYTQYF. The CDR3, as DNA: TGTGCCAGTACCCCAGGGGGAGCATATACGCAGTATTTT.

The DNA for the CDR3 is TGCGCCAGCAGCTTGGATTCGGTGGATGAGCAGTTCTTC. It specifies CASSLDSVDEQFF. The rearrangement joins TRBV5-1 to TRBJ2-1; D not resolved. This CDR3 is built from 13 residues. Germline assignment: CDR1 SGHRS and CDR2 YFSETQ. Trimming left V 0 bases short and J 8 bases short, with 9 bases between.

This clone was found a few times. This chain joins TRBV5-5 and TRBJ2-7; D is perhaps TRBD2 (6 bases). CDR3 length equals 14 residues. Trimming shortened V by 4 bases and J by 2 bases, and 13 bases separated the two germline ends. Germline V lookup: CDR1 SGHKS, CDR2 YYEKEE (reference sequence). In nucleotides, the CDR3 is TGTGCCAGCAGCCCCGACCCGGGGGCCTACGAGCAGTACTTC. This sequence encodes CASSPDPGAYEQYF.

The chain recombines TRBV11-1 with TRBJ1-4, with 7 bases lining up with TRBD1. CDR3 length: 13 residues. Germline CDR1 reads SGHAT; CDR2 reads FQDESV (reference sequence). V lost 5 bases and J lost 7; bases outside the gene matches: 4. This chain's CDR3 is CASSPQGGEKLFF. The CDR3 bases are TGTGCCAGCAGCCCCCAGGGGGGTGAAAAACTGTTTTTT.

The CDR3 region has the DNA TGTGCCAGCAGCCAAGTTGGGGGGGAGACCCAGTACTTC. Its protein is CASSQVGGETQYF. The genes are TRBV4-2 and TRBJ2-5; D perhaps matches TRBD2 (6 bases). Trimming removed 1 base at V and 5 bases at J, with 8 bases between. CDR3 length equals 13 residues. Germline values: CDR1 LGHNA, CDR2 YNFKEQ.

The rearrangement uses TRBV30 and TRBJ2-5, with a weak D call TRBD2 (6 bases). Germline V gene data show CDR1 as GTSNPN and CDR2 as SVGIG (reference sequence). CDR3 size: 14 residues. With 6 bases removed from V and 2 bases from J, the gap between germline ends came to 16 bases. The chain's CDR3 is CACQPGLHQETQYF. The CDR3 region has the DNA TGTGCCTGCCAACCGGGACTGCATCAAGAGACCCAGTACTTC.

This sequence joins TRBV12-3 or TRBV12-4 and TRBJ2-1; possibly TRBD2 for D (6 bases). The V and J ends lost 7 bases and 2 bases respectively, with 9 bases between them. The CDR3 has 13 residues. The CDR3 reads CASTPGAYNEQFF. The DNA for the CDR3 is TGTGCCAGCACGCCGGGGGCCTACAATGAGCAGTTCTTC.

This chain connects TRBV5-4 to TRBJ2-5; no definite D call. CDR1 is SGHNT and CDR2 is YYREEE in the germline V gene (reference sequence). V lost 0 bases to trimming and J lost 3 bases, with 6 bases between them. The CDR3 contains 13 residues. The DNA of the CDR3 is TGTGCCAGCAGCTTGGCCCTAGAAGAGACCCAGTACTTC. As protein: CASSLALEETQYF.

DNA of the CDR3: TGTGCCAGCAGACGGGGGGGTCCACAAGAGACCCAGTACTTC. As protein: CASRRGGPQETQYF. The rearrangement links TRBV5-4 to TRBJ2-5, with 8 bases that match TRBD2. Germline lookup yields CDR1 SGHNT and CDR2 YYREEE (reference sequence). J lost 2 bases, V lost 5 bases, and 5 bases had no gene match. The CDR3 loop spans 14 amino acids.

This rearrangement joins TRBV10-3 to TRBJ2-2; TRBD1 matches 9 bases. The CDR3 is made up of 15 amino acids. Germline lookup yields CDR1 ENHRY and CDR2 SYGVKD. V was pared by 7 bases and J by 2 bases, with 5 bases of the junction left unmatched. The CDR3 DNA sequence: TGTGCCATCACCACGGACAGGGGAAACACCGGGGAGCTGTTTTTT. This encodes CAITTDRGNTGELFF.

This sequence joins TRBV7-8 and TRBJ2-7, with 7 bases lining up with TRBD2. CDR3 length equals 16 residues. With 5 bases clipped from V and 0 bases from J, the junction kept 10 bases outside the gene matches. In germline, CDR1 is SGHVS, CDR2 FQNEAQ. Here the CDR3 reads CASSPLAGVSSYEQYF. The CDR3 DNA follows: TGTGCCAGCAGCCCCCTGGCGGGAGTGAGCTCCTACGAGCAGTACTTC.

The chain joins TRBV7-2 to TRBJ2-1; 9 nucleotides match TRBD1. CDR1 and CDR2 from the germline V gene are SGHTA and FQGNSA. V dropped 5 bases and J dropped 3; count of bases not matched to a gene: 5. This CDR3 has 15 amino acids. CDR3 bases: TGTGCCAGCAGCCGCCGGACAGGGGACTACAATGAGCAGTTCTTC. The encoded protein is CASSRRTGDYNEQFF.

The chain has TRBV27 and TRBJ2-5; 8 bases are a match to TRBD2. Germline lookup yields CDR1 MNHEY and CDR2 SMNVEV (reference sequence). Trimming at V came to 6 bases and at J to 3 bases, leaving 6 bases not matched to a gene. The CDR3 sequence is 14 residues long. This CDR3 reads CASRTGGAEETQYF. In nucleotides, the CDR3 is TGTGCCAGCAGGACGGGGGGGGCTGAAGAGACCCAGTACTTC.

The V and J genes are TRBV2 and TRBJ2-5, with D tentatively TRBD2 (7 bases). CDR1 is SNHLY, CDR2 FYNNEI, per germline. The V and J ends lost 6 bases and 7 bases respectively, with 18 bases between them. CDR3 length: 14 residues. This CDR3 is CASRPRGAGATQYF. The DNA for the CDR3 is TGTGCCAGCAGGCCCCGGGGGGCGGGAGCGACCCAGTACTTC.

There are a few counts of this clone. V usage is TRBV6-1 and J usage is TRBJ1-5, with D unclear. The CDR3 runs to 15 residues. The V end lost 1 base, the J end lost 0 bases, and 7 bases lay between the germline ends. CDR1 and CDR2 (germline): MNHNS, SASEGT. The CDR3 DNA follows: TGTGCCAGCAGTGAAGACAAAAATAGCAATCAGCCCCAGCATTTT. Amino acid sequence: CASSEDKNSNQPQHF.

The V call is TRBV19, the J call TRBJ2-2, with 10 bases aligning to TRBD2. Trimming took 3 bases from V and 4 from J; bases not matched to a gene: 5. The germline V gene has CDR1 LNHDA and CDR2 SQIVND (reference sequence). The CDR3 is made up of 16 amino acids. CDR3 sequence: CASSMASGRVTGELFF. The DNA of the CDR3 is TGTGCCAGTAGTATGGCTAGCGGGAGAGTCACCGGGGAGCTGTTTTTT.

The chain has TRBV5-6 and TRBJ2-2; D not certain. The CDR3 length is 15 residues. V was pared by 4 bases and J by 0 bases, with 10 bases between. The germline V gene has CDR1 SGHDT and CDR2 YYEEEE. CDR3 residues: CASSPHPANTGELFF. CDR3 bases: TGTGCCAGCAGCCCACACCCCGCGAACACCGGGGAGCTGTTTTTT.

In DNA, the CDR3 is TGTGCCAGCAGCCCGGGACAGCCGATCGCGGGGAAGCAGTTCTTC. Translating it yields CASSPGQPIAGKQFF. The chain uses TRBV5-8 and TRBJ2-1, with D perhaps matching TRBD1 (7 bases). Germline values: CDR1 SGHTS, CDR2 YDEGEE. V was shortened by 4 bases and J by 11 bases, with 22 bases between the two germline ends. The CDR3 totals 15 residues.

The chain couples TRBV12-3 or TRBV12-4 to TRBJ1-2; D is perhaps TRBD1 (5 bases). The V end was cut by 6 bases, the J end by 4 bases, with 12 bases between. This CDR3 region has 13 residues. CDR3: CASSLGTSYGYTF. Written as DNA, the CDR3 is TGTGCCAGCAGCTTGGGGACTTCCTATGGCTACACCTTC.